This T cell receptor (beta chain) came from a study of a mutant IDH1 vaccine in newly diagnosed glioma. Study-level information: Vaccination began 4-6 weeks post radiotherapy alone, or with temozolomide cycles. Treated patients had a mean age of about 44 years and a roughly 60% male, 37.5% female split. The study, taken as a whole, reports: There were vaccine-induced immune responses in 85% to 95% of the patients.

Assay: immunoSEQ multiplex PCR; the TCRdb copy retains only in-frame clones and omits some. This table has approximately 31,000 clones, about 80% appearing once. CDR1 and CDR2 (germline): SQVTM, ANQGSEA. The CDR3 runs 16 residues. The V and J ends lost 3 bases and 8 bases respectively, with 25 bases between them. To note about this clone: Its target is unknown.

As for time point: week 47, end of study. Vaccination used 300 ug of mutant IDH1 20-mer peptide per dose, with topical imiquimod. New WHO grade 3 or 4 IDH1-mutant, ATRX-lost astrocytomas were present in all donors. This sequence was found in a man in his thirties or forties with glioma. Material: PBMCs, obtained from a glioma patient whose treatment included an IDH1 peptide vaccine. The chain carries TRBV29-1 and TRBJ1-2; possibly TRBD1 for D (5 bases). CDR3 residues: CSVEGGDRTGGGGYTF. In DNA form, the CDR3 reads TGCAGCGTTGAGGGGGGAGATAGAACAGGCGGTGGCGGCTACACCTTC.